The 29 T cell receptor beta chains below were found in one sample sequenced in a study of T cells in Graves' hyperthyroidism and ophthalmopathy. The investigators amplified TCR beta CDR3 regions from RNA transcripts. Researchers ran a first-round RT-PCR on the TCR CDR3 using the HTBI primer set. TCRdb analysed the multiplex PCR reads with MiXCR anew, one entry per CDR3 protein. This sample has around 300,000 distinct CDR3 sequences, with roughly 15% found just once. Sequencing was done on a sample of blood. These TCRs come from a woman between 40 and 55 years old with Graves' ophthalmopathy.

This clonotype was observed many times. This chain joins TRBV6-1 and TRBJ2-7; possibly TRBD2 for D (6 bases). Looked up from germline, CDR1 is MNHNS and CDR2 is SASEGT. V was clipped by 5 bases and J by 3 bases, with 14 bases between them. The CDR3 runs to 14 residues. In nucleotides, the CDR3 is TGTGCCAGCAGTAGTAGCGGTTTCGACTACGAGCAGTACTTC. It yields the protein CASSSSGFDYEQYF.

The chain combines TRBV6-1 with TRBJ2-5; 7 bases are a match to TRBD1. Trimming cost V 4 bases and J 0 bases; bases outside gene matches: 11. Germline V gene lookup returns CDR1 MNHNS and CDR2 SASEGT. CDR3 length: 17 residues. The CDR3 region has the DNA TGTGCCAGCAGTGTCCAACCGTGGGACAGATACCAAGAGACCCAGTACTTC. Encoded protein: CASSVQPWDRYQETQYF.

At least ten counts were recorded for this clonotype. The CDR3 DNA reads TGTGCCAGCAGCCAAGGTGACAGTACCGCGGGGGAGCAGTACTTC. This encodes CASSQGDSTAGEQYF. V gene TRBV3-1 combines with J gene TRBJ2-7, with D tentatively TRBD2 (6 bases). CDR1 is LGHDT, CDR2 YNNKEL, per germline (reference sequence). With 1 base removed from V and 7 bases from J, the gap between germline ends came to 17 bases. The CDR3 sequence is 15 residues long.

This clonotype came up a few times. J is TRBJ2-1 and V is TRBV29-1; TRBD1 is a possible D gene (5 bases). Germline V lookup: CDR1 SQVTM, CDR2 ANQGSEA. The CDR3 consists of 14 residues. Trimming left V 1 base short and J 6 bases short, with 13 bases between. For the CDR3, the DNA is TGCAGCGTTGAAGGCCCCAGGGTTTGCAATGAGCAGTTCTTC. It is translated as CSVEGPRVCNEQFF.

The rearrangement uses TRBV4-1 and TRBJ1-5, with D perhaps TRBD1 (5 bases). Trimming shortened V by 2 bases and J by 6 bases, and 11 bases separated the two germline ends. The V gene's germline CDR1 is MGHRA and CDR2 YSYEKL. The CDR3 totals 14 residues. Here the CDR3 reads CASSQTGAGQPQHF. CDR3 DNA: TGCGCCAGCAGCCAAACCGGGGCGGGTCAGCCCCAGCATTTT.

This clonotype was seen a handful of times. The chain uses TRBV4-1 and TRBJ2-3; 10 bases match TRBD2. With 3 bases clipped from V and 1 base from J, the junction kept 7 bases outside the gene matches. The CDR3 runs to 17 residues. Germline CDR1 MGHRA, CDR2 YSYEKL. In DNA, the CDR3 is TGCGCCAGCAGCCAGCGTCCGGGGACTAGCGGCACAGATACGCAGTATTTT. Its protein product is CASSQRPGTSGTDTQYF.

The chain combines TRBV4-1 with TRBJ2-7; no definite D call. Germline lookup yields CDR1 MGHRA and CDR2 YSYEKL. The CDR3 loop spans 16 amino acids. Trimming stripped 0 bases from V and 5 bases from J, with 17 bases between. CDR3 nucleotides: TGCGCCAGCAGCCAAGATCTCACTTTTGCGTCCCACGAGCAGTACTTC. It codes for CASSQDLTFASHEQYF.

The chain combines TRBV12-3 or TRBV12-4 with TRBJ2-5; 8 nucleotides agree with TRBD1. The CDR3 is 13 amino acids. The V gene end was trimmed by 5 bases and the J gene end by 4 bases; junction bases not matched to a gene: 3. The CDR3 nucleotides are TGTGCCAGCAGTCACGGGACAGGAGAGACCCAGTACTTC. Its protein is CASSHGTGETQYF.

In its sample, this clonotype was seen a few times. This sequence joins TRBV6-1 and TRBJ2-7, with a tentative D call TRBD2 (6 bases). Germline V CDR1 and CDR2: MNHNS, SASEGT. The V and J ends lost 4 bases and 0 bases respectively, with 10 bases between them. The CDR3 has 14 residues. DNA for the CDR3: TGTGCCAGCAGTGTAGCGGATGCCTCCTACGAGCAGTACTTC. Its protein product is CASSVADASYEQYF.

This clonotype appeared a few times. The chain carries TRBV4-1 and TRBJ2-1, with D perhaps matching TRBD1 or TRBD2 (6 bases each). V dropped 2 bases and J dropped 5 bases, with 13 bases sitting between them. The CDR3 sequence is 15 residues long. Germline V CDR1 and CDR2: MGHRA, YSYEKL. In DNA form, the CDR3 reads TGCGCCAGCAGCCAACACAGGGAGGTTGACAATGAGCAGTTCTTC. Protein: CASSQHREVDNEQFF.

A word on this clonotype: Mismatch with germline at one junction end may stem from a read error. The rearrangement joins TRBV30 to TRBJ2-1; D not resolved. CDR3 length equals 14 residues. Germline V gene data show CDR1 as GTSNPN and CDR2 as SVGIG (reference sequence). Here the CDR3 reads CAWRVGGADNEQFF. CDR3 nucleotide sequence: TGTGCCTGGCGTGTCGGCGGCGCTGATAATGAGCAGTTCTTC.

In this sample, this clonotype turned up a few times. The chain couples TRBV5-1 to TRBJ2-5; TRBD2 aligns across 9 bases. This CDR3 has 15 residues. With V trimmed by 4 bases and J by 4 bases, 8 bases remained unmatched. Germline loops: CDR1 SGHRS, CDR2 YFSETQ. The CDR3, as DNA: TGCGCCAGCAGCCTGGAGGGGACTAGCCGAGAGACCCAGTACTTC. This encodes CASSLEGTSRETQYF.

The chain uses TRBV27 and TRBJ1-4; D is unclear. The germline V gene encodes CDR1 MNHEY and CDR2 SMNVEV (reference sequence). The length of the CDR3 is 11 residues. The germline V and J ends were trimmed by 6 bases and 7 bases, with 6 bases remaining between them. CDR3 in amino acids: CASRSFEKLFF. In nucleotides, the CDR3 is TGTGCCAGCAGGTCGTTTGAAAAACTGTTTTTT.

The gene calls are TRBV20-1 and TRBJ1-5; D is possibly TRBD1 (6 bases). Germline CDR1 reads DFQATT; CDR2 reads SNEGSKA (reference sequence). The ends were cut back, 5 bases at V and 1 base at J, with 15 bases in the middle. This CDR3 has 15 amino acids. CDR3 in amino acids: CSAPTGGQSNQPQHF. CDR3 nucleotides: TGCAGTGCTCCGACCGGGGGCCAAAGCAATCAGCCCCAGCATTTT.

The sample holds many counts of this clonotype. This rearrangement joins TRBV18 to TRBJ1-1; D is possibly TRBD1 (6 bases). The germline gives CDR1 KGHSH, CDR2 LQKENI. Trimming removed 8 bases at V and 1 base at J, with 11 bases between. The CDR3 is made up of 13 amino acids. The CDR3 here is CASNKGGNTEAFF. The CDR3 DNA reads as TGTGCCAGCAACAAGGGGGGGAACACTGAAGCTTTCTTT.

This clonotype was seen only a few times. The rearrangement joins TRBV20-1 to TRBJ2-7; D gene uncertain. The CDR3 is 14 amino acids. From germline, CDR1 is DFQATT and CDR2 SNEGSKA (reference sequence). V lost 6 bases to trimming and J lost 2 bases, with 17 bases between them. This CDR3 reads CSAPSRFMTYEQYF. CDR3 coding DNA: TGCAGTGCCCCGTCCCGATTCATGACCTACGAGCAGTACTTC.

The J gene is TRBJ2-1, the V gene TRBV4-2; 12 positions match TRBD2. J lost 8 bases, V lost 1 base, and 12 bases had no gene match. CDR1 and CDR2 (germline): LGHNA, YNFKEQ. The length of the CDR3 is 18 residues. The CDR3 loop is CASSQGGASGGVWDEQFF. For the CDR3, the DNA is TGTGCCAGCAGCCAAGGAGGGGCTAGCGGGGGGGTATGGGATGAGCAGTTCTTC.

The J gene is TRBJ1-4, the V gene TRBV20-1; 8 bases line up with TRBD1. V shed 5 bases and J 7 bases; nucleotides not matched to a gene: 15. The CDR3 totals 16 residues. Germline CDR1 DFQATT, CDR2 SNEGSKA (reference sequence). Here the CDR3 reads CSARRDRLKGGEKLFF. The CDR3 region has the DNA TGCAGTGCTCGTCGGGACAGGTTGAAAGGGGGTGAAAAACTGTTTTTT.

This clonotype was counted many times. The chain combines TRBV11-3 with TRBJ1-1; D may be TRBD1 (6 bases). Germline V lookup: CDR1 SGHNT, CDR2 YENEEA. The CDR3 is made up of 14 amino acids. The V gene lost 7 bases and the J gene lost 1 base, with 13 bases spanning the gap. CDR3 in DNA: TGTGCCAGCACCATACCGGACAGGAACACTGAAGCTTTCTTT. This sequence encodes CASTIPDRNTEAFF.

The J gene is TRBJ2-2, the V gene TRBV6-1; D not certain. The CDR3 is 13 amino acids. Trimming shortened V by 8 bases and J by 7 bases, and 14 bases separated the two germline ends. CDR1 and CDR2 from the germline V gene are MNHNS and SASEGT. This CDR3 is CASGRVEIGELFF. CDR3 sequence (DNA): TGTGCCAGCGGCCGGGTAGAAATCGGGGAGCTGTTTTTT.

V usage is TRBV2 and J usage is TRBJ1-6; D not resolved. V shed 5 bases and J shed 10 bases, with 21 bases lying between them. This CDR3 has 16 residues. CDR1 and CDR2 (germline): SNHLY, FYNNEI. The chain's CDR3 is CASSFQSRALASPLHF. DNA of the CDR3: TGTGCCAGCAGTTTTCAGAGCCGGGCCCTTGCCTCACCCCTCCACTTT. The variable domain in full, with the rest retrieved from reference TRBV2 and TRBJ1-6, is EPEVTQTPSHQVTQMGQEVILRCVPISNHLYFYWYRQILGQKVEFLVSFYNNEISEKSEIFDDQFSVERPDGSNFTLKIRSTKLEDSAMYFCASSFQSRALASPLHFGNGTRLTVT.

This clonotype has at least ten counts. The chain has TRBV6-1 and TRBJ1-1; possibly TRBD1 for D (5 bases). The length of the CDR3 is 14 residues. Germline V gene data show CDR1 as MNHNS and CDR2 as SASEGT. Trimming shortened V by 2 bases and J by 0 bases, and 7 bases separated the two germline ends. This chain's CDR3 is CASSEPGLNTEAFF. CDR3 nucleotides: TGTGCCAGCAGTGAACCGGGACTGAACACTGAAGCTTTCTTT.

In its sample, this clonotype was seen a few times. The chain is built from TRBV6-8 and TRBJ2-2; the D is unclear. CDR3 length: 13 amino acids. Germline assignment: CDR1 MNHGY and CDR2 SAAAGT. Trimming stripped 0 bases from V and 4 bases from J, with 3 bases between. The CDR3 sequence: CASSYSITGELFF. The DNA for the CDR3 is TGTGCCAGCAGTTACTCGATCACCGGGGAGCTGTTTTTT.

The chain has TRBV20-1 and TRBJ1-1; 7 bases match TRBD1. Germline lookup yields CDR1 DFQATT and CDR2 SNEGSKA (reference sequence). The CDR3 is 13 amino acids. V gave up 3 bases and J gave up 0 bases; unmatched junction bases: 1. The DNA of the CDR3 is TGCAGTGCTAGGGACAGGCTGAACACTGAAGCTTTCTTT. Translation: CSARDRLNTEAFF.

Remarks on this clonotype: One end of the junction fails to match germline, which may point to a read error. The chain uses TRBV7-9 and TRBJ2-5; possibly TRBD2 for D (6 bases). Germline CDR1 is SEHNR and CDR2 is FQNEAQ (reference sequence). The CDR3 is 13 amino acids. CDR3 residues: CASRLGGQGTQYF. CDR3 coding DNA: TGTGCCAGCAGATTAGGAGGGCAGGGGACCCAGTACTTC.

There are many counts of this clonotype. The V and J genes are TRBV24-1 and TRBJ2-1, with TRBD1 identical over 10 bases. The CDR3 is 16 residues long. With V trimmed by 5 bases and J by 1 base, 4 bases remained unmatched. Germline values: CDR1 KGHDR, CDR2 SFDVKD. The CDR3 coding sequence is TGTGCCACCAGTGCAGCGGGACAGGGGTCCTACAATGAGCAGTTCTTC. The encoded protein is CATSAAGQGSYNEQFF.

This clonotype was detected ten times or more. This chain links TRBV28 with TRBJ2-3, with TRBD2 matching 8 bases. Per germline, CDR1 MDHEN and CDR2 SYDVKM. The CDR3 sequence is 14 residues long. V shed 6 bases and J 1 base; nucleotides not matched to a gene: 3. CDR3: CASRQTSGTDTQYF. In nucleotides, the CDR3 is TGTGCCAGCAGACAGACTAGCGGCACAGATACGCAGTATTTT.

This clonotype has only a few counts. V is TRBV4-1 and J is TRBJ2-3; TRBD2 might be the D (6 bases). The germline CDR1 and CDR2 sequences are MGHRA and YSYEKL. The V end lost 5 bases, the J end lost 0 bases, and 9 bases lay between the germline ends. The CDR3 is 14 amino acids. The CDR3 reads CASSKGLSTDTQYF. CDR3 in DNA: TGCGCCAGCAGCAAGGGACTGAGCACAGATACGCAGTATTTT.

This clonotype has more than one count but fewer than ten. A much larger clone is a single base away; this may be a read error. The V and J genes are TRBV12-3 or TRBV12-4 and TRBJ1-1; weak D call: TRBD1 (5 bases). The CDR3 totals 15 residues. Trimming removed 5 bases from V and 0 bases from J, with 13 bases in between. The CDR3 region has the DNA TGTGCCAGCAGTACGACGGGACGTCTGAACACTGAAGCTTTCTTT. Its protein is CASSTTGRLNTEAFF.